This is a list of T cell receptor beta chains from one sample in a study of blood T cell repertoires in COVID-19. The repertoire was sequenced with immunoSEQ multiplex PCR; TCRdb's copy has only in-frame clones and lacks some. The data show 350,000 to 450,000 clones, with roughly four fifths seen just once and 5.1% held by the top ten. The sequenced material came from PBMCs or T cells enriched from blood (not recorded which). These receptors all come from a woman in her forties or fifties who had recovered from COVID-19. The CDR3 runs from the conserved cysteine through the conserved F or W. A D gene is named only where the DNA matches it firmly. Size is stated for part of the rows, as once, few or many counts, or as a class when the clone is expanded.

v_gene	d_gene	abundance	j_gene	CDR3nt	CDR3aa
TRBV3-1/TRBV3-2	NA	NA	TRBJ1-3	TGTGCCAGCAGCCAAGAAGTAACGGGGAACACCATATATTTT	CASSQEVTGNTIYF
TRBV7-8	NA	NA	TRBJ1-1	TGTGCCAGCAGCTTATCGGGACAGAACACTGAAGCTTTCTTT	CASSLSGQNTEAFF
TRBV7-2	TRBD1	few	TRBJ2-1	TGTGCCAGCAGCAGGACAGGGAGCTCCTACAATGAGCAGTTCTTC	CASSRTGSSYNEQFF
TRBV3-1/TRBV3-2	NA	NA	TRBJ1-1	TGTGCCAGCCTGGGGCAGAGTAACACTGAAGCTTTCTTT	CASLGQSNTEAFF
TRBV30	NA	NA	TRBJ1-6	TGTGCCTGGAGGAGTACAGCCTATAATTCACCCCTCCACTTT	CAWRSTAYNSPLHF
TRBV27	TRBD1	NA	TRBJ1-2	TGTGCCAGCAGTATAAGACAGGGGGCTTTGGATGGCTACACCTTC	CASSIRQGALDGYTF
TRBV9	TRBD1	NA	TRBJ1-4	TGTGCCAGCAGCGTAGGACAGGGGGCGCAAAAACTGTTTTTT	CASSVGQGAQKLFF
TRBV7-8	NA	NA	TRBJ1-5	TGTGCCAGCAGCTTATGGGCAGATGGGAATCAGCCCCAGCATTTT	CASSLWADGNQPQHF
TRBV9	TRBD1	NA	TRBJ2-3	TGTGCCAGCAGCGTATCAGGGGGCGAGGGTACGCAGTATTTT	CASSVSGGEGTQYF
TRBV6-2/TRBV6-3	NA	NA	TRBJ1-1	TGTGCCAGCAGTTACTCGACGGGGATGAACACTGAAGCTTTCTTT	CASSYSTGMNTEAFF
TRBV2	TRBD2	NA	TRBJ2-1	TGTGCCAGCGGGGAGGGGCCACTAGGGGTCTATGAGCAGTTCTTC	CASGEGPLGVYEQFF
TRBV7-2	NA	NA	TRBJ1-1	TGTGCCAGCAGCTTAGGTACGACAGTGGGTGAAGCTTTCTTT	CASSLGTTVGEAFF
TRBV23-1	NA	NA	TRBJ1-1	TGCGCCAGCAGCCCACTCACAGTGAGAGCTTTCTTT	CASSPLTVRAFF
TRBV19	TRBD1	NA	TRBJ1-3	TGTGCCAGTAGTGGACAGGGGAGCTCTGGAAACACCATATATTTT	CASSGQGSSGNTIYF
TRBV6-5	TRBD1	NA	TRBJ1-4	TGTGCCAGCAGACGACAGGGCGGCTCCAATGAAAAACTGTTTTTT	CASRRQGGSNEKLFF
TRBV18	NA	NA	TRBJ1-4	TGTGCCAGCTCACCCATGGGGTCGCAGGGCGCGCGGATGGAACTGTTTTTT	CASSPMGSQGARMELFF
TRBV5-1	NA	NA	TRBJ2-1	TGCGCCAGCAGCTTGGTCAGTAACAATGAGCAGTTCTTC	CASSLVSNNEQFF
TRBV6-5	NA	NA	TRBJ1-1	TGTGCCAGCAGAAAACCCGGACAGTTTGAAGCTTTCTTT	CASRKPGQFEAFF
TRBV30	NA	NA	TRBJ1-2	TGTGCCTGGAGTTCCCGAGGCAGGGGAACCTATGGCTACACCTTC	CAWSSRGRGTYGYTF
TRBV7-8	TRBD1	few	TRBJ1-5	TGTGCCAGCAGCTTAGCCTCCGGGACAGGGGGCGGGCAGCCCCAGCATTTT	CASSLASGTGGGQPQHF
TRBV2	TRBD1	NA	TRBJ1-5	TGTGCCAGCAGGGTGGACAGGGCTCAGCCCCAGCATTTT	CASRVDRAQPQHF
TRBV27	NA	NA	TRBJ2-1	TGTGCCAGCAGTTTATCGCCGGACAACAATGAGCAGTTCTTC	CASSLSPDNNEQFF
TRBV11-2	TRBD1	NA	TRBJ1-4	TGTGCCAGCAGCCAGGGACAGGGCCTTAATGAAAAACTGTTTTTT	CASSQGQGLNEKLFF
TRBV16	TRBD1	NA	TRBJ1-5	TGTGCCAGCACCCCTGGACAGGGAGGAAATCAGCCCCAGCATTTT	CASTPGQGGNQPQHF